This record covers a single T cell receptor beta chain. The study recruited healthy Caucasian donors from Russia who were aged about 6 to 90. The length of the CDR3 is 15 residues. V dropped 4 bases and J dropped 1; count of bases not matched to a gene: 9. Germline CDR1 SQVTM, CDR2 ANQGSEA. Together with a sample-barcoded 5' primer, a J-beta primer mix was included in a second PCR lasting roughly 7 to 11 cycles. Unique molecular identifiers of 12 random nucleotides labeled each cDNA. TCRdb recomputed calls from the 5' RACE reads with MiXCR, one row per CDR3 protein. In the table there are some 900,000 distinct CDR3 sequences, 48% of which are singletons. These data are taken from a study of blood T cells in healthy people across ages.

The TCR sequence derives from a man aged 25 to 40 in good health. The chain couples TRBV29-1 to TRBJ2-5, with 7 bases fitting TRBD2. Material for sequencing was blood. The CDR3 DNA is TGCAGCGTTGCTTCAGCGGGACTTACCCAAGAGACCCAGTACTTC. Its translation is CSVASAGLTQETQYF.